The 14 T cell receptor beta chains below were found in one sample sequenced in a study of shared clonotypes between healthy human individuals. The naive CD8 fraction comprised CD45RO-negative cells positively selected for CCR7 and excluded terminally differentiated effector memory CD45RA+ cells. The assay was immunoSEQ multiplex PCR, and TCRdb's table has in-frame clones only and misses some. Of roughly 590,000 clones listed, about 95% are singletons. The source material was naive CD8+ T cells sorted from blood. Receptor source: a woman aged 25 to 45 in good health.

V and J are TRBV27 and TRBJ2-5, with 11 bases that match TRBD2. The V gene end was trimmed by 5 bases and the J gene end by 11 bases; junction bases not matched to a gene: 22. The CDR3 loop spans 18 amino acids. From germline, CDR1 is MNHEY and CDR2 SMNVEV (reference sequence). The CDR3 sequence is CASSAGTSGPLWPLQQYF. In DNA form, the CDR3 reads TGTGCCAGCAGTGCCGGGACTAGCGGCCCCCTTTGGCCCCTCCAGCAGTACTTC.

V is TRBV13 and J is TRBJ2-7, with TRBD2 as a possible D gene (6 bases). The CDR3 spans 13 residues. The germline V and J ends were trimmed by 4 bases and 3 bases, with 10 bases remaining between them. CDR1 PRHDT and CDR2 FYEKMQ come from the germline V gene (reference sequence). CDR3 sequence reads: CASSSRLGYEQYF. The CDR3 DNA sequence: TGTGCCAGCAGCTCCAGACTAGGCTACGAGCAGTACTTC.

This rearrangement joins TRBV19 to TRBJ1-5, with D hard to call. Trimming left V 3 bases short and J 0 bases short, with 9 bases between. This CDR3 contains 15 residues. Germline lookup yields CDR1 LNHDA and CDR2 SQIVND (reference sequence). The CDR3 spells CASSIQVNSNQPQHF. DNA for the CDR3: TGTGCCAGTAGTATCCAGGTGAATAGCAATCAGCCCCAGCATTTT.

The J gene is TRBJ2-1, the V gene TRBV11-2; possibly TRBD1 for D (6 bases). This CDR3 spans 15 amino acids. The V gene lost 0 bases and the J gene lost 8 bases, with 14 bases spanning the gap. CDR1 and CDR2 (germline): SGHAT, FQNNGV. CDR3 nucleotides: TGTGCCAGCAGCTTAGATTTTACAGGGAGAGATGAGCAGTTCTTC. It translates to CASSLDFTGRDEQFF. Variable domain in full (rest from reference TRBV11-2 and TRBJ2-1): EAGVAQSPRYKIIEKRQSVAFWCNPISGHATLYWYQQILGQGPKLLIQFQNNGVVDDSQLPKDRFSAERLKGVDSTLKIQPAKLEDSAVYLCASSLDFTGRDEQFFGPGTRLTVL.

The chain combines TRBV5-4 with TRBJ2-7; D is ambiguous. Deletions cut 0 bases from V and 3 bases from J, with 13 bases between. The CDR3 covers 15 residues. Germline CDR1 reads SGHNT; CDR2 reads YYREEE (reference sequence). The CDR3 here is CASSLVSPRSYEQYF. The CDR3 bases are TGTGCCAGCAGCTTGGTTTCCCCGAGGAGCTACGAGCAGTACTTC.

The CDR3 sequence: CAISDSLESSYEQYF. The CDR3, as DNA: TGTGCCATCAGTGATTCTCTAGAGAGCTCCTACGAGCAGTACTTC. V usage is TRBV10-3 and J usage is TRBJ2-7; no clear D. In germline, CDR1 is ENHRY, CDR2 SYGVKD. This CDR3 comprises 15 residues. The V gene lost 3 bases and the J gene lost 0 bases, with 12 bases spanning the gap.

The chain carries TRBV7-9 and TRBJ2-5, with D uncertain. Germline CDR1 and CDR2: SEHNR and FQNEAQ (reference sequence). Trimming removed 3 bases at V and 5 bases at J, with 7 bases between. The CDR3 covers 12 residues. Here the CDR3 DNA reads TGTGCCAGCAGCTTGTTGAAGGAGACCCAGTACTTC. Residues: CASSLLKETQYF.

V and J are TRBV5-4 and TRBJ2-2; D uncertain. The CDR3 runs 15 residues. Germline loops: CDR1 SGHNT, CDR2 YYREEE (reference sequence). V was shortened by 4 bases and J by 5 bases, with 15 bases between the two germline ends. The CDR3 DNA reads TGTGCCAGCAGCCCCGGGTCTGTCGGGACCGGGGAGCTGTTTTTT. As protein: CASSPGSVGTGELFF.

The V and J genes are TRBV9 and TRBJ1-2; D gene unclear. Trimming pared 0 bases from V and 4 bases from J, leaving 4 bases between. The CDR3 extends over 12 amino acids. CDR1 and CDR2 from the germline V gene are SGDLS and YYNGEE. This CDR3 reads CASSVASYGYTF. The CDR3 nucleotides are TGTGCCAGCAGCGTAGCCAGCTATGGCTACACCTTC. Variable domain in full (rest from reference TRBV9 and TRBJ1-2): DSGVTQTPKHLITATGQRVTLRCSPRSGDLSVYWYQQSLDQGLQFLIQYYNGEERAKGNILERFSAQQFPDLHSELNLSSLELGDSALYFCASSVASYGYTFGSGTRLTVV.

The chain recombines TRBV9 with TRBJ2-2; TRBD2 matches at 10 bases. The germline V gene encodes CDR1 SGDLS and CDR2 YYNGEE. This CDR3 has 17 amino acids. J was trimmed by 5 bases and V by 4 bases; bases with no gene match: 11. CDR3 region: CASSPKLLAGFTGELFF. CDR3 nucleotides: TGTGCCAGCAGCCCCAAACTACTAGCGGGATTTACCGGGGAGCTGTTTTTT.

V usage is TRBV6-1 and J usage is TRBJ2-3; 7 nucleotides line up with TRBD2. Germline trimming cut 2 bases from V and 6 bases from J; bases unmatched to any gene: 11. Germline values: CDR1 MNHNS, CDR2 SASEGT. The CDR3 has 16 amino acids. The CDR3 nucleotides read TGTGCCAGCAGTGAATTGGAGGGAGGGATGGTGGATACGCAGTATTTT. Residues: CASSELEGGMVDTQYF.

DNA of the CDR3: TGTGCCAGCAGTCCCGAAGGGGAGCCTGGAAACACCATATATTTT. Translation gives CASSPEGEPGNTIYF. The chain carries TRBV27 and TRBJ1-3; TRBD1 is a possible D gene (5 bases). CDR1 is MNHEY, CDR2 SMNVEV, per germline (reference sequence). Trimming took 5 bases from V and 2 from J, leaving 13 bases between them. The CDR3 is 15 residues long.

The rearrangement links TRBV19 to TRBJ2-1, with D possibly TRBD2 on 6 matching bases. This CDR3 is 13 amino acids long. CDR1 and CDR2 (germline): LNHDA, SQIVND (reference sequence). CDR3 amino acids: CATRRVSYNEQFF. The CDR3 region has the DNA TGTGCTACACGGAGGGTCTCCTACAATGAGCAGTTCTTC.

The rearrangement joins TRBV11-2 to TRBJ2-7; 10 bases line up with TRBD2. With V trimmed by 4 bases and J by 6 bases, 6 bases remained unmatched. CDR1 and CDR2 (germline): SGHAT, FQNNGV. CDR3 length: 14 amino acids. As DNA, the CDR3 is TGTGCCAGCAGCTATAGCGGGAGGTCTCGCGAGCAGTACTTC. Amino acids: CASSYSGRSREQYF.